This T cell receptor (beta chain) emerged from a study of blood T cell repertoires in COVID-19. Measured with immunoSEQ multiplex PCR; TCRdb has only the in-frame clones, and not every one. The profile shows 300,000 or so clones, 86% of them singletons. Germline V gives CDR1 LGHNT, CDR2 FRNRAP. The V gene lost 3 bases and the J gene lost 3 bases, with 4 bases spanning the gap. The CDR3 runs 12 residues. Specimen: peripheral blood. V gene TRBV12-5 combines with J gene TRBJ2-3; D is unclear. This TCR was recovered from a woman between 50 and 59 years old with acute or convalescent COVID-19. CDR3 sequence (DNA): TGTGCTAGTGGTTTTCGGACAGATACGCAGTATTTT. Translating gives CASGFRTDTQYF.